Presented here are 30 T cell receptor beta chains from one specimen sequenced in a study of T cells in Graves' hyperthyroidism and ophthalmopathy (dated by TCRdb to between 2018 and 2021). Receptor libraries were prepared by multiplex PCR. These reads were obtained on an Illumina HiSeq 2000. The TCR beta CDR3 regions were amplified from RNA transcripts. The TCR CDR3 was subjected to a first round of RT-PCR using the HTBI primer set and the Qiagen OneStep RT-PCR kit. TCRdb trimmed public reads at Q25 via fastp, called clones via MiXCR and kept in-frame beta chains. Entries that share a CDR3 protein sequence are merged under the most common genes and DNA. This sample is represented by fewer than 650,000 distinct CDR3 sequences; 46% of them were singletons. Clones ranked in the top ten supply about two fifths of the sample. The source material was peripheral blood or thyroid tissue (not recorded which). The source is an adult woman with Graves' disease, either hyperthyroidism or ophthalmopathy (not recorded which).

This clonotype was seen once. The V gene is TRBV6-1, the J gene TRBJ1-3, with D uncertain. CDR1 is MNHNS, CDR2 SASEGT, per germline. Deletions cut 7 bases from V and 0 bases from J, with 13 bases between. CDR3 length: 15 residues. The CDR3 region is CASNRGRSSGNTIYF. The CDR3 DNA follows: TGTGCCAGCAACCGTGGGAGAAGCTCTGGAAACACCATATATTTT.

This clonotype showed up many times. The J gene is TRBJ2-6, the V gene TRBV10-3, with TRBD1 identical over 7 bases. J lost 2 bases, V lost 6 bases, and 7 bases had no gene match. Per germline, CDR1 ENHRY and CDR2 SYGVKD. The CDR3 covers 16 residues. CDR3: CAIRDRQGAGANVLTF. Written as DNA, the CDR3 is TGTGCCATCAGGGATCGGCAGGGGGCTGGGGCCAACGTCCTGACTTTC.

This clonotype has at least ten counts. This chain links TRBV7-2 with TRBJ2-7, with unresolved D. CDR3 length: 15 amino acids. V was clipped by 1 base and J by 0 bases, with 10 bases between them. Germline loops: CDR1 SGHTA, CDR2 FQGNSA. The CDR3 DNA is TGTGCCAGCAGCTTAGAAGGGTCCCGCTCCTACGAGCAGTACTTC. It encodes CASSLEGSRSYEQYF.

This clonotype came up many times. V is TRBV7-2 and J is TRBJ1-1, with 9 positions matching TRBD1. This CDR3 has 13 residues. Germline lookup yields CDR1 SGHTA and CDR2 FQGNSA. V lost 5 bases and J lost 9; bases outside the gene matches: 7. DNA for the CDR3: TGTGCCAGCAGCGTACGACAGGGGGGACAAGCTTTCTTT. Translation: CASSVRQGGQAFF. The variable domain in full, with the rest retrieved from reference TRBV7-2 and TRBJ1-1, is GAGVSQSPSNKVTEKGKDVELRCDPISGHTALYWYRQSLGQGLEFLIYFQGNSAPDKSGLPSDRFSAERTGGSVSTLTIQRTQQEDSAVYLCASSVRQGGQAFFGQGTRLTVV.

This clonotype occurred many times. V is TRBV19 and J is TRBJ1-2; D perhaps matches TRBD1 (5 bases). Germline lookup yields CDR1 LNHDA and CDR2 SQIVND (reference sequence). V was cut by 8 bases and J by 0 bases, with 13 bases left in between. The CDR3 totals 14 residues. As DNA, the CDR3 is TGTGCCAGTTCGAAGACAGAAACTAACTATGGCTACACCTTC. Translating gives CASSKTETNYGYTF. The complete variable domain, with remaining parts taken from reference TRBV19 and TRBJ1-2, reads DGGITQSPKYLFRKEGQNVTLSCEQNLNHDAMYWYRQDPGQGLRLIYYSQIVNDFQKGDIAEGYSVSREKKESFPLTVTSAQKNPTAFYLCASSKTETNYGYTFGSGTRLTVV.

The CDR3 sequence: CASSLGGQYNSPLHF. The CDR3 DNA reads TGTGCCAGCAGCTTAGGGGGACAGTATAATTCACCCCTCCACTTT. The V gene is TRBV7-6, the J gene TRBJ1-6; TRBD1 aligns across 7 bases. CDR1 is SGHVS and CDR2 is FNYEAQ in the germline V gene. After removal of 1 base from V and 4 bases from J, the junction contained 1 base not matched to a gene. This CDR3 has 15 amino acids.

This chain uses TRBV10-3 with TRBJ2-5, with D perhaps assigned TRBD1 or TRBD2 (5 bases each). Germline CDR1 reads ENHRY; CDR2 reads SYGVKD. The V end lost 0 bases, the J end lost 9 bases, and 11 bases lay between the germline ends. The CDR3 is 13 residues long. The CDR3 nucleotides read TGTGCCATCAGTGAGTCGAGAGGGACGGCCCAGTACTTC. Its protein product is CAISESRGTAQYF.

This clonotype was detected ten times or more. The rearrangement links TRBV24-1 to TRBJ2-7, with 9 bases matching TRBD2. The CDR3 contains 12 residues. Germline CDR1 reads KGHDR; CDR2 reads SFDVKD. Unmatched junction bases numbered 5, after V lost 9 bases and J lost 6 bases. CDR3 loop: CATCSGSGEQYF. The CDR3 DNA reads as TGTGCCACCTGTAGCGGGAGTGGCGAGCAGTACTTC.

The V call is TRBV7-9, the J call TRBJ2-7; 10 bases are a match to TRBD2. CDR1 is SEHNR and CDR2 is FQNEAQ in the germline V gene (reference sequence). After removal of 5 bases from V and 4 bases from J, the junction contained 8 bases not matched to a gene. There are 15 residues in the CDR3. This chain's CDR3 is CASSQLLAGGYEQYF. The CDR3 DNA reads TGTGCCAGCAGCCAACTATTAGCGGGGGGATACGAGCAGTACTTC.

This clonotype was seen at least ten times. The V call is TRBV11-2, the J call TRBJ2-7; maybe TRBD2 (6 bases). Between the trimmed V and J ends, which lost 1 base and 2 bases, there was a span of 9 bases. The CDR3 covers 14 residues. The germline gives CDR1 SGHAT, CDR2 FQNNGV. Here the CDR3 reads CASSLGGIAYEQYF. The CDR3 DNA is TGTGCCAGCAGCTTAGGCGGGATTGCCTACGAGCAGTACTTC. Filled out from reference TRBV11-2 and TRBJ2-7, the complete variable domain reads EAGVAQSPRYKIIEKRQSVAFWCNPISGHATLYWYQQILGQGPKLLIQFQNNGVVDDSQLPKDRFSAERLKGVDSTLKIQPAKLEDSAVYLCASSLGGIAYEQYFGPGTRLTVT.

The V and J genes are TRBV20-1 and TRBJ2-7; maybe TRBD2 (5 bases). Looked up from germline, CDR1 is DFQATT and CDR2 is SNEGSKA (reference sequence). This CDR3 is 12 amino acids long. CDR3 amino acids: CSVGPTMYEQYF. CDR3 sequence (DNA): TGCAGCGTTGGACCGACTATGTACGAGCAGTACTTC.

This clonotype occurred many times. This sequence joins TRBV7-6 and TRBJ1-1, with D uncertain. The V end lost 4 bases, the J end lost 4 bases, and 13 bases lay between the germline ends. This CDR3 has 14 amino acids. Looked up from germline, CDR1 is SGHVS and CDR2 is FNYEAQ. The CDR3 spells CASSSGPHPTEAFF. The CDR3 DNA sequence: TGTGCCAGCAGCTCCGGGCCCCATCCCACTGAAGCTTTCTTT.

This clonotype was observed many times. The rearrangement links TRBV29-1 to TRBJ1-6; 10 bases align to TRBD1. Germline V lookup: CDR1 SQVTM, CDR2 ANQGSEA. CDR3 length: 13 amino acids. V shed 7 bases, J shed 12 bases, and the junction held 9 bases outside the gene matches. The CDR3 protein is CSASPGQGQPLHF. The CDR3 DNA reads TGCAGCGCCAGCCCGGGACAGGGGCAACCCCTCCACTTT. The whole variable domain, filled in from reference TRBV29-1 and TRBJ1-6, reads SAVISQKPSRDICQRGTSLTIQCQVDSQVTMMFWYRQQPGQSLTLIATANQGSEATYESGFVIDKFPISRPNLTFSTLTVSNMSPEDSSIYLCSASPGQGQPLHFGNGTRLTVT.

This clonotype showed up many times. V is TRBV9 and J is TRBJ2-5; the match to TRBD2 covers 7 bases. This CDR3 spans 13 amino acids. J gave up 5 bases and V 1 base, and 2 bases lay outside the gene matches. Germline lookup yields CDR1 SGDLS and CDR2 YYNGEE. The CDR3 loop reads CASSVSGGETQYF. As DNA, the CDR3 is TGTGCCAGCAGCGTATCGGGGGGTGAGACCCAGTACTTC.

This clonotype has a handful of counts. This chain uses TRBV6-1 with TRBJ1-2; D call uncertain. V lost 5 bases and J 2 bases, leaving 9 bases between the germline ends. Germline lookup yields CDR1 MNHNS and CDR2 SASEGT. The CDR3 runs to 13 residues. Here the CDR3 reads CASSFKVNYGYTF. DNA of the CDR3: TGTGCCAGCAGTTTCAAGGTGAACTATGGCTACACCTTC.

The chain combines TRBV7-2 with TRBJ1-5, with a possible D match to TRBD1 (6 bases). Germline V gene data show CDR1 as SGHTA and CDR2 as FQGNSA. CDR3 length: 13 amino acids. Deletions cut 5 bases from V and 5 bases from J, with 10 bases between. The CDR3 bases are TGTGCCAGCAGCGCAAGGGGGTATCAGCCCCAGCATTTT. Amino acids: CASSARGYQPQHF.

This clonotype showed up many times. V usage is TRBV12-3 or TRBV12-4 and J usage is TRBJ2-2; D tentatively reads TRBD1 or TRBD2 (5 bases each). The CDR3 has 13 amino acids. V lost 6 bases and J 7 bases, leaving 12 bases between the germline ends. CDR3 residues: CASRVPGGGELFF. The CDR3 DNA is TGTGCCAGCAGGGTACCTGGGGGCGGGGAGCTGTTTTTT.

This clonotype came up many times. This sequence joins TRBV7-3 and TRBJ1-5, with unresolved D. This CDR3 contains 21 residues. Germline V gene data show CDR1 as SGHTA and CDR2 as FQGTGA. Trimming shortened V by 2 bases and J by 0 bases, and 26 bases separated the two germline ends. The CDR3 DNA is TGTGCCAGCAGCTTATATGGTGGGAGGACGGGCCCGATCCGTAGCAATCAGCCCCAGCATTTT. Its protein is CASSLYGGRTGPIRSNQPQHF.

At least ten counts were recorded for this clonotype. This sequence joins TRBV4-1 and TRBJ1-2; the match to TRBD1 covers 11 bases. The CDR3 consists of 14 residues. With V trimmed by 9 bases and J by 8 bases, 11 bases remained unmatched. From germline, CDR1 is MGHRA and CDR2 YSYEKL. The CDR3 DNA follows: TGCGCCAGTAGATCCGGGACAGGGGGGGACGGCTACACCTTC. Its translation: CASRSGTGGDGYTF.

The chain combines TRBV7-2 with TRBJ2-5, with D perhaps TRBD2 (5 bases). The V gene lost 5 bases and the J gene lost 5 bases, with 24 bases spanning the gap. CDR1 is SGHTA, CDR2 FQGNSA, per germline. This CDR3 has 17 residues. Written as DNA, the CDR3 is TGTGCCAGCAGCCGAGGGCGGAGAAGGGTTGTTGGGGAGACCCAGTACTTC. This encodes CASSRGRRRVVGETQYF.

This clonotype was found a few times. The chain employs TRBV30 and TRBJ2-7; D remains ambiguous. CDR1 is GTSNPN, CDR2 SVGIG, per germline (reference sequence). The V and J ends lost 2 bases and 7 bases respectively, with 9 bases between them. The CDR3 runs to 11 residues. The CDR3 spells CAWSPAGEQYF. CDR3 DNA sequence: TGTGCCTGGAGTCCAGCTGGGGAGCAGTACTTC.

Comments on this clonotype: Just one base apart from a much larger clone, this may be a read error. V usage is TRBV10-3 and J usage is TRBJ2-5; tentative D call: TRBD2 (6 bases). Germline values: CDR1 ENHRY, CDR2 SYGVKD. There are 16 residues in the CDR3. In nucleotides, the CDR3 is TGTGCCAGCAGTTACTCGCTTGCAGGAGGGATGGAGACCCAGTACTTC. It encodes CASSYSLAGGMETQYF.

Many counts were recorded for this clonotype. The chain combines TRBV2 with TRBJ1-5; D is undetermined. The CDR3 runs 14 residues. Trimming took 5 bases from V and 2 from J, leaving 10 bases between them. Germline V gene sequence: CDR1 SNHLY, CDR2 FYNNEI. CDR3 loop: CASSTDDRNQPQHF. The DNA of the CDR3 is TGTGCCAGCAGTACGGACGACCGCAATCAGCCCCAGCATTTT.

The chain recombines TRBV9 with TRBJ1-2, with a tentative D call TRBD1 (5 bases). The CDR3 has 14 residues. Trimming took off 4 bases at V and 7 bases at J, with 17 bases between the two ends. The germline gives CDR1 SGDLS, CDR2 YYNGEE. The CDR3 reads CASSNGAGSRGYTF. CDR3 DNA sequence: TGTGCCAGCAGCAACGGGGCAGGGTCTCGTGGCTACACCTTC.

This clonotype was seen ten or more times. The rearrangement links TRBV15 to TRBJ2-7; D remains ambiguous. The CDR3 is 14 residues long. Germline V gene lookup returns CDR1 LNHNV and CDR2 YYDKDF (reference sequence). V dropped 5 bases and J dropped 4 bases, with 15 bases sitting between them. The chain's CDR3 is CATSPLPRSYEQYF. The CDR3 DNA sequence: TGTGCCACCAGCCCTCTCCCGAGGTCGTACGAGCAGTACTTC.

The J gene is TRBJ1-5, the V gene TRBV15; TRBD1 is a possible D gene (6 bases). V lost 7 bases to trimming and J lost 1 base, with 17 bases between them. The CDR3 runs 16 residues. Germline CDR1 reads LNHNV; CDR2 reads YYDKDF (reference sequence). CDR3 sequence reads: CATTQARGSSNQPQHF. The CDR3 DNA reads TGTGCCACCACCCAGGCCAGGGGCTCGAGCAATCAGCCCCAGCATTTT.

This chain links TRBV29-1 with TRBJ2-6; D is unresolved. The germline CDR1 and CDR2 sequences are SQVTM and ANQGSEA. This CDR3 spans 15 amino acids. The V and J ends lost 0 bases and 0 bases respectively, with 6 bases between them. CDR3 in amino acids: CSVEDLRSGANVLTF. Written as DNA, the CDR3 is TGCAGCGTTGAAGATCTGCGCTCTGGGGCCAACGTCCTGACTTTC.

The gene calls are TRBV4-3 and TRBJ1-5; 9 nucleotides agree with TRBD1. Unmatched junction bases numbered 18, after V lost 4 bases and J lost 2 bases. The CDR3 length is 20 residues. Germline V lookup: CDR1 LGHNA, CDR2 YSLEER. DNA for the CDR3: TGCGCCAGCAGCCCGGGACTGACGGGAGACCGGGACAGGGGCAATCAGCCCCAGCATTTT. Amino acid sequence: CASSPGLTGDRDRGNQPQHF.

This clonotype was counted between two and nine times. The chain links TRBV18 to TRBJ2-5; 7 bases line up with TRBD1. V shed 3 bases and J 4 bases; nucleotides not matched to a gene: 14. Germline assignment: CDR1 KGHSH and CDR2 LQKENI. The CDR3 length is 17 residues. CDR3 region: CASSPGTAGTGLETQYF. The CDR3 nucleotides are TGTGCCAGCTCACCGGGGACAGCTGGGACGGGTTTAGAGACCCAGTACTTC.

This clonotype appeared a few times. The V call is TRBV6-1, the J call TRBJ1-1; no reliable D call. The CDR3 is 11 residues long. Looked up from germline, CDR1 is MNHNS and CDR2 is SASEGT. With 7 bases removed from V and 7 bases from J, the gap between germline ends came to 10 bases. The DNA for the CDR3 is TGTGCCAGCAACCTGCGGGGTGAAGCTTTCTTT. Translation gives CASNLRGEAFF.